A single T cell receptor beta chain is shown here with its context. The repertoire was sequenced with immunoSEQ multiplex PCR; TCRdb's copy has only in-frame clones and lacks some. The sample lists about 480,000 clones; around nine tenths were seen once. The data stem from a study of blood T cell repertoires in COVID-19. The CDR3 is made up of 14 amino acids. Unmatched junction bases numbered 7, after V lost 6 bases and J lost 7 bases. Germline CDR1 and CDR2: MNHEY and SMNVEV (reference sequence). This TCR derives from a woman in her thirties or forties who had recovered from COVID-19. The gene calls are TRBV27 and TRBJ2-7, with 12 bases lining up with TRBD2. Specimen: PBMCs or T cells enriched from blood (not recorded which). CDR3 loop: CASRTSGSPREQYF. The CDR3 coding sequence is TGTGCCAGCAGGACTAGCGGGAGTCCGCGGGAGCAGTACTTC.